The 8 T cell receptor beta chains presented below share a single source sample, sequenced in a study of T cells in Graves' hyperthyroidism and ophthalmopathy. RNA transcripts served as the template for amplifying TCR beta CDR3 regions. When the TCR CDR3 underwent first-round RT-PCR, the HTBI primer set was used. TCRdb re-called the multiplex PCR reads through MiXCR, storing one row per CDR3 protein. Here the sample spans around 500,000 distinct CDR3 sequences, about 14% being singletons. Input material: blood. The receptors here all came from a woman in her forties with Graves' hyperthyroidism.

For this clonotype: A much larger clonotype is one base distant, so this may be a read error. V is TRBV20-1 and J is TRBJ2-3; maybe TRBD1 (5 bases). The CDR3 has 18 residues. CDR1 and CDR2 (germline): DFQATT, SNEGSKA (reference sequence). This CDR3 reads CSARDLKRAQYPTGTQYF. The CDR3 DNA reads TGCAGTGCTAGAGATCTCAAAAGGGCGCAGTATCCCACAGGTACGCAGTATTTT.

V and J are TRBV20-1 and TRBJ1-4; weak D call: TRBD1 (5 bases). The CDR3 is 13 amino acids. CDR1 and CDR2 (germline): DFQATT, SNEGSKA (reference sequence). V was cut by 3 bases and J by 3 bases, with 8 bases left in between. This CDR3 is CSARGQSNEKLFF. The CDR3 DNA is TGCAGTGCTAGGGGGCAATCTAATGAAAAACTGTTTTTT.

This clonotype was recorded a few times. A junction end diverges from the germline sequence, so it may reflect a read error. This rearrangement joins TRBV24-1 to TRBJ2-1; 9 bases are shared with TRBD1. The CDR3 is 16 residues long. Germline-derived CDR1 and CDR2 are KGHDR and SFDVKD. CDR3 in amino acids: CAASDPTGGDFYEQFF. The CDR3 coding sequence is TGTGCCGCCAGTGACCCAACAGGGGGCGATTTCTATGAGCAGTTCTTC.

In its sample, this clonotype was seen many times. The chain combines TRBV27 with TRBJ2-1; 8 bases match TRBD1. J was trimmed by 7 bases and V by 7 bases; bases with no gene match: 15. The CDR3 loop spans 16 amino acids. Germline V CDR1 and CDR2: MNHEY, SMNVEV (reference sequence). The CDR3 spells CASTSYGQGFGNEQFF. In DNA form, the CDR3 reads TGTGCCAGCACCTCCTATGGACAGGGTTTTGGGAATGAGCAGTTCTTC.

This clonotype was seen at least ten times. Its ends do not fully match the called genes, so a read error is possible. The CDR3 nucleotides are TGTGCCAGCAGCTTGGGAGGTGCGGAAGAGACCCAGTACTTC. Protein sequence: CASSLGGAEETQYF. The chain employs TRBV5-1 and TRBJ2-5, with D perhaps TRBD2 (6 bases). The CDR3 sequence is 14 residues long. The germline V gene has CDR1 SGHRS and CDR2 YFSETQ.

The chain has TRBV5-1 and TRBJ2-2; weak D call: TRBD2 (6 bases). Trimming removed 5 bases at V and 6 bases at J, with 17 bases between. CDR3 length: 15 amino acids. The germline gives CDR1 SGHRS, CDR2 YFSETQ. In DNA, the CDR3 is TGCGCCAGCAGAACCGCCGGGGGTAGCGCCGGGGAGCTGTTTTTT. Translated: CASRTAGGSAGELFF.

The chain has TRBV25-1 and TRBJ1-1, with 7 bases matching TRBD1. Germline CDR1 reads MGHDK; CDR2 reads SYGVNS. The V gene end was trimmed by 5 bases and the J gene end by 3 bases; junction bases not matched to a gene: 9. The CDR3 is made up of 15 amino acids. CDR3 sequence: CASSTEQGSHTEAFF. The CDR3 nucleotides read TGTGCCAGCAGTACCGAACAGGGGAGTCACACTGAAGCTTTCTTT.

This clonotype was seen ten or more times. The chain is built from TRBV28 and TRBJ2-1, with D possibly TRBD2 on 5 matching bases. The CDR3 totals 16 residues. From germline, CDR1 is MDHEN and CDR2 SYDVKM. V was pared by 2 bases and J by 0 bases, with 11 bases between. The CDR3 region has the DNA TGTGCCAGCAGTTTAGGACTGACCCACTCCTACAATGAGCAGTTCTTC. Translation: CASSLGLTHSYNEQFF.